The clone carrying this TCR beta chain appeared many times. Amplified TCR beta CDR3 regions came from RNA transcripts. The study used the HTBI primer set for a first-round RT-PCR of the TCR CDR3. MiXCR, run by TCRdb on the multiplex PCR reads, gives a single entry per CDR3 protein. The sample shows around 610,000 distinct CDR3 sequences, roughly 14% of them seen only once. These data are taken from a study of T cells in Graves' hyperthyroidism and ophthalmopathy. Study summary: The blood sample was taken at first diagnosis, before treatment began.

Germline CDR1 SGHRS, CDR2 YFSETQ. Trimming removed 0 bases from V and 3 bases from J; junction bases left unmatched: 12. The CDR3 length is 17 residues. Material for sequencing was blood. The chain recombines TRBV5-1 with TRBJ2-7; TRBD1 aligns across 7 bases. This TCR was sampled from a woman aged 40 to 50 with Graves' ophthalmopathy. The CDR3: CASSLVADSTGSYEQYF. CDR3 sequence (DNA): TGCGCCAGCAGCTTGGTGGCCGACTCGACAGGGAGCTACGAGCAGTACTTC.